This TCR beta chain is drawn from a study of blood T cell repertoires in COVID-19. About the study: T cells, B-cell-depleted T cells, or PBMCs provided the cDNA or gDNA that served as material.

Those who participated ranged in age from roughly 18 to 90 years and resided in approximately 23 US areas. Cohorts were assigned according to the clinical history that participants reported. Germline V gives CDR1 SNHLY, CDR2 FYNNEI. Trimming removed 2 bases from V and 3 bases from J, with 14 bases in between. This CDR3 has 16 residues. In the original analysis: Nucleated cell counts were estimated from reference gene primer amplification. The method was immunoSEQ multiplex PCR; TCRdb's version includes in-frame clones alone and lacks a portion of them. Clone size and V and J calls were adopted from that table, with D and trimming inferred from the DNA. The sample records around 250,000 clones, more than 80% being singletons.

V and J are TRBV2 and TRBJ1-5; D remains unclear. Sequenced material: PBMCs or T cells enriched from blood (not recorded which). The clonotype was recovered from a young woman with acute COVID-19. This chain's CDR3 is CASSEFRGPDNQPQHF. DNA for the CDR3: TGTGCCAGCAGTGAATTTCGTGGGCCGGACAATCAGCCCCAGCATTTT.